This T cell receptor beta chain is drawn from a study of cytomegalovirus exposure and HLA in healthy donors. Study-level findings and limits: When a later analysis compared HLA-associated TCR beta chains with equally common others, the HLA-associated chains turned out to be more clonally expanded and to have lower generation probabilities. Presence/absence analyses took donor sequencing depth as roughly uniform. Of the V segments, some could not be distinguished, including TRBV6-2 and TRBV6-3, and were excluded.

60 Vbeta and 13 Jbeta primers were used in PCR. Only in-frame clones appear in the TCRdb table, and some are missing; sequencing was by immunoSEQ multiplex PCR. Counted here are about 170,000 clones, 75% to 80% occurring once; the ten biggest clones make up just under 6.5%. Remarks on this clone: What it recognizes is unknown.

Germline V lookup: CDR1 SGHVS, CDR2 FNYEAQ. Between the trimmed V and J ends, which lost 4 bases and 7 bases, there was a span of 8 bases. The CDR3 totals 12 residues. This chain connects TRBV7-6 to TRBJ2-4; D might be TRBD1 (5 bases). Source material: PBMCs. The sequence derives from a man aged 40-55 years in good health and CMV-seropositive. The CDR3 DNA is TGTGCCAGCAGCTCGCCAGGGAACATTCAGTACTTC. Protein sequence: CASSSPGNIQYF.